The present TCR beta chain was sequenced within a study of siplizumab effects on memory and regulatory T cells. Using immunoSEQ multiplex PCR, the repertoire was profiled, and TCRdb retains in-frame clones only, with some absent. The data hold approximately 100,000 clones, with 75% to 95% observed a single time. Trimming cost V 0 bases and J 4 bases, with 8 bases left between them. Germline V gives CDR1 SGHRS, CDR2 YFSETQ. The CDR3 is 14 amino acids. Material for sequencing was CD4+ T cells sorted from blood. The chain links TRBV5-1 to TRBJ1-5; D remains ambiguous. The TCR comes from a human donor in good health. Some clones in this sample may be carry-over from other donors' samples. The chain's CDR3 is CASSLGSANQPQHF. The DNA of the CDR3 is TGCGCCAGCAGCTTGGGGTCAGCAAATCAGCCCCAGCATTTT.